A single sample is the source of the 3 T cell receptor beta chains below, sequenced in a study of tumor and adjacent non-tumor tissue in lung cancer. RNA was extracted from bulk tissue without any cell sorting. A modified ARM-PCR protocol with three rounds of nested PCR amplified TCRbeta. MiXCR, run by TCRdb on the multiplex PCR reads, gives a single entry per CDR3 protein. The profile covers 60,000 to 85,000 distinct CDR3 sequences, with roughly 80% appearing a single time and approximately 12% taken by the ten largest. Input material: lung tumor tissue. Source of these receptors: a woman between 50 and 59 years old with non-small cell lung cancer.

In nucleotides, the CDR3 is TGCAGCGTTGAGGGTGACGAGGATGACGAGCAGTACTTC. The encoded protein is CSVEGDEDDEQYF. The chain combines TRBV29-1 with TRBJ2-7; D is unresolved. Trimming cost V 3 bases and J 5 bases, with 14 bases left between them. The CDR3 sequence is 13 residues long. The germline V gene has CDR1 SQVTM and CDR2 ANQGSEA.

In regard to this clonotype: A junction boundary mismatches the germline segment, possibly from a read error. The rearrangement uses TRBV4-2 and TRBJ2-7; the match to TRBD1 covers 11 bases. The CDR3 contains 17 residues. CDR1 LGHNA and CDR2 YNFKEQ come from the germline V gene. CDR3 protein: CAGSQDKGTGGSYEQYF. DNA of the CDR3: TGTGCCGGCAGCCAAGACAAGGGGACAGGGGGCTCCTACGAGCAGTACTTC.

With regard to this clonotype: A much more abundant neighbour one base away suggests this may be a read error. The J gene is TRBJ2-1, the V gene TRBV5-1; D unclear. V lost 4 bases and J lost 5, with 10 bases in between. Per germline, CDR1 SGHRS and CDR2 YFSETQ. The CDR3 is made up of 13 amino acids. The CDR3 spells CASSTRWNNEQFF. The DNA of the CDR3 is TGCGCCAGCAGCACTCGATGGAACAATGAGCAGTTCTTC. Full variable domain (missing parts from reference TRBV5-1 and TRBJ2-1): KAGVTQTPRYLIKTRGQQVTLSCSPISGHRSVSWYQQTPGQGLQFLFEYFSETQRNKGNFPGRFSGRQFSNSRSEMNVSTLELGDSALYLCASSTRWNNEQFFGPGTRLTVL.